These 12 T cell receptor beta chains were all obtained from the same sample, sequenced in a study of T-cell reconstitution after alpha-beta-depleted transplantation in children. During its preparation, the TCRbeta library received unique molecular identifiers. MiXCR, run by TCRdb on the PCR reads, gives a single entry per CDR3 protein. The sample includes about 540,000 distinct CDR3 sequences, about a sixth of them seen just once. The sample here was PBMCs from the stem cell graft donor, taken from the stem cell graft. The receptors derive from a human donor who donated a stem cell graft to a child with acute lymphoblastic leukemia.

In DNA form, the CDR3 reads TGCAGCGTTGTTAGCGGGTGGGATACCTACGAGCAGTACTTC. Amino acid sequence: CSVVSGWDTYEQYF. The chain is built from TRBV29-1 and TRBJ2-7; 7 nucleotides line up with TRBD2. The trim removed 4 bases at V and 2 bases at J, leaving 8 bases unmatched. The length of the CDR3 is 14 residues. CDR1 is SQVTM, CDR2 ANQGSEA, per germline.

A few counts support this clonotype. The chain carries TRBV5-1 and TRBJ2-3; 10 positions match TRBD1. The CDR3 covers 15 residues. Germline loops: CDR1 SGHRS, CDR2 YFSETQ. V shed 4 bases, J shed 2 bases, and the junction held 4 bases outside the gene matches. The CDR3 nucleotides read TGCGCCAGCAGCGGACAGGGGGGACACACAGATACGCAGTATTTT. Translation: CASSGQGGHTDTQYF.

This clonotype has only a few counts. The V and J genes are TRBV2 and TRBJ2-5; D unclear. V dropped 4 bases and J dropped 0 bases, with 3 bases sitting between them. The germline gives CDR1 SNHLY, CDR2 FYNNEI. The CDR3 runs to 12 residues. The CDR3 reads CASSGYQETQYF. DNA of the CDR3: TGTGCCAGCAGTGGGTACCAAGAGACCCAGTACTTC.

This clonotype appeared a few times. This chain joins TRBV7-9 and TRBJ2-1; a weak D match, TRBD1 (6 bases). Germline lookup yields CDR1 SEHNR and CDR2 FQNEAQ (reference sequence). Trimming pared 1 base from V and 10 bases from J, leaving 8 bases between. This CDR3 has 12 residues. CDR3 DNA: TGTGCCAGCAGCTTAGACGGACAGGAGCAGTTCTTC. Translation: CASSLDGQEQFF. Full variable domain (remainder filled in from reference TRBV7-9 and TRBJ2-1): DTGVSQNPRHKITKRGQNVTFRCDPISEHNRLYWYRQTLGQGPEFLTYFQNEAQLEKSRLLSDRFSAERPKGSFSTLEIQRTEQGDSAMYLCASSLDGQEQFFGPGTRLTVL.

This clonotype was observed once. The genes are TRBV27 and TRBJ2-1, with 9 bases lining up with TRBD1. The germline gives CDR1 MNHEY, CDR2 SMNVEV (reference sequence). Trimming removed 3 bases from V and 6 bases from J; junction bases left unmatched: 9. This CDR3 comprises 16 residues. The CDR3 nucleotides are TGTGCCAGCAGTTTTTCCGGGACAGGGCCCTTCAATGAGCAGTTCTTC. Residues: CASSFSGTGPFNEQFF.

The chain has TRBV6-1 and TRBJ2-2; D is unclear. Germline assignment: CDR1 MNHNS and CDR2 SASEGT. The CDR3 is 15 residues long. Trimming took off 0 bases at V and 2 bases at J, with 7 bases between the two ends. The CDR3 coding sequence is TGTGCCAGCAGTGAAGCGAACAGCAACACCGGGGAGCTGTTTTTT. It translates to CASSEANSNTGELFF.

The CDR3 is CASSYLGRAYEQYF. CDR3 coding DNA: TGTGCCAGCAGTTATCTCGGCAGGGCCTACGAGCAGTACTTC. The chain joins TRBV27 to TRBJ2-7; D possibly corresponds to TRBD1 (5 bases). The CDR3 has 14 residues. Germline V gene sequence: CDR1 MNHEY, CDR2 SMNVEV (reference sequence). The germline V and J ends were trimmed by 4 bases and 2 bases, with 12 bases remaining between them.

The genes are TRBV27 and TRBJ1-6; TRBD1 agrees at 9 bases. Germline V gene lookup returns CDR1 MNHEY and CDR2 SMNVEV (reference sequence). After removal of 6 bases from V and 0 bases from J, the junction contained 12 bases not matched to a gene. This CDR3 is built from 19 residues. CDR3 in DNA: TGTGCCAGCAGACCACAGGGGGCACGGTATAGCTCCTATAATTCACCCCTCCACTTT. Protein product: CASRPQGARYSSYNSPLHF.

The chain carries TRBV27 and TRBJ2-1; D gene uncertain. CDR3 size: 13 residues. Germline CDR1 reads MNHEY; CDR2 reads SMNVEV (reference sequence). Trimming left V 3 bases short and J 2 bases short, with 5 bases between. The CDR3 nucleotides are TGTGCCAGCAGTTTCTCGGCCTACAATGAGCAGTTCTTC. Amino acids: CASSFSAYNEQFF.

This clonotype was found a few times. The chain is built from TRBV7-9 and TRBJ2-7; either TRBD1 or TRBD2 may fit D (5 bases each). The CDR3 is 13 residues long. Germline CDR1 SEHNR, CDR2 FQNEAQ (reference sequence). V was cut by 4 bases and J by 7 bases, with 14 bases left in between. CDR3 DNA: TGTGCCAGCAGCTCGCCCTGGGGGAGAGAGCAGTACTTC. This encodes CASSSPWGREQYF. The full variable domain, completed using reference TRBV7-9 and TRBJ2-7, is DTGVSQNPRHKITKRGQNVTFRCDPISEHNRLYWYRQTLGQGPEFLTYFQNEAQLEKSRLLSDRFSAERPKGSFSTLEIQRTEQGDSAMYLCASSSPWGREQYFGPGTRLTVT.

This chain links TRBV18 with TRBJ2-1; 9 bases are shared with TRBD1. Germline trimming cut 4 bases from V and 2 bases from J; bases unmatched to any gene: 3. Per germline, CDR1 KGHSH and CDR2 LQKENI. The CDR3 covers 15 residues. CDR3 protein: CASSRTGDPYNEQFF. Written as DNA, the CDR3 is TGTGCCAGCTCACGGACAGGGGACCCCTACAATGAGCAGTTCTTC.

J is TRBJ1-2 and V is TRBV6-1; 10 nucleotides line up with TRBD1. Losses at the gene ends were 2 bases for V and 8 bases for J; bases not matched to a gene: 8. Germline V CDR1 and CDR2: MNHNS, SASEGT. The CDR3 consists of 15 residues. CDR3 sequence reads: CASSEFQTGGRGYTF. CDR3 in DNA: TGTGCCAGCAGTGAATTCCAGACAGGGGGCCGCGGCTACACCTTC.